This entry lists 18 T cell receptor beta chains sequenced from one sample in a study of Ad26.COV2.S vaccination and SARS-CoV-2 variants. Treatment denoted: around 19 received Ad26.COV2.S at low or high dose, single or two shots; roughly 5 received placebo; per-sample allocation not given. Sampling was performed 63 days after the first vaccine or placebo injection. Clones were sequenced by immunoSEQ multiplex PCR, and TCRdb holds only the in-frame ones, with some missing. The sample lists about 350,000 clones, around 90% seen once, with around 6.1% in the top ten. The specimen was peripheral blood, collected in a trial of Ad26.COV2.S vaccine versus placebo. Source of these receptors: a person aged 18-65 years who received the Ad26.COV2.S COVID-19 vaccine or a placebo.

This chain connects TRBV2 to TRBJ1-4; possibly TRBD1 for D (6 bases). V was clipped by 8 bases and J by 8 bases, with 9 bases between them. The CDR3 is 11 residues long. From germline, CDR1 is SNHLY and CDR2 FYNNEI. CDR3 amino acids: CASADREKLFF. In DNA form, the CDR3 reads TGTGCCAGCGCCGACAGGGAAAAACTGTTTTTT.

The chain employs TRBV19 and TRBJ1-1, with TRBD1 as a possible D gene (5 bases). The CDR3 totals 15 residues. V lost 6 bases, J lost 1 base, and 15 bases lay in between. The germline gives CDR1 LNHDA, CDR2 SQIVND (reference sequence). CDR3 sequence reads: CASRLRDRGNTEAFF. In nucleotides, the CDR3 is TGTGCCAGTAGACTTAGAGATAGGGGGAACACTGAAGCTTTCTTT.

In DNA, the CDR3 is TGCAGTGCTAGTCGCGGGGGGGCCTCAGATACGCAGTATTTT. This gives the protein CSASRGGASDTQYF. The chain is built from TRBV20-1 and TRBJ2-3, with 9 bases that match TRBD2. The V segment lost 3 bases and the J segment 4 bases; nucleotides outside the gene matches: 5. CDR1 and CDR2 (germline): DFQATT, SNEGSKA (reference sequence). This CDR3 contains 14 residues.

The chain combines TRBV3-1 (or the pseudogene TRBV3-2) with TRBJ2-7, with D possibly matching TRBD2 (6 bases). V was shortened by 0 bases and J by 2 bases, with 14 bases between the two germline ends. The CDR3 totals 16 residues. Germline V gene lookup returns CDR1 LGHDT and CDR2 YNNKEL (reference sequence). The DNA of the CDR3 is TGTGCCAGCAGCCAAGAATGGGCTAGCGAGGCCTACGAGCAGTACTTC. It specifies CASSQEWASEAYEQYF.

The rearrangement joins TRBV18 to TRBJ1-2; TRBD1 agrees at 7 bases. Looked up from germline, CDR1 is KGHSH and CDR2 is LQKENI. The CDR3 sequence is 14 residues long. Germline trimming cut 3 bases from V and 4 bases from J; bases unmatched to any gene: 5. DNA of the CDR3: TGTGCCAGCTCACCGGCGGGACAGACCTATGGCTACACCTTC. Translating it yields CASSPAGQTYGYTF.

The chain recombines TRBV5-8 with TRBJ2-3, with 8 bases that match TRBD1. The V segment lost 0 bases and the J segment 3 bases; nucleotides outside the gene matches: 6. This CDR3 comprises 16 residues. Germline values: CDR1 SGHTS, CDR2 YDEGEE. The CDR3: CASSLGRTGRTDTQYF. The CDR3 DNA reads TGTGCCAGCAGCTTGGGGAGGACAGGGAGGACAGATACGCAGTATTTT.

This chain connects TRBV5-6 to TRBJ2-6; the D gene is possibly TRBD1 (6 bases). The CDR3 extends over 15 amino acids. Trimming stripped 3 bases from V and 2 bases from J, with 9 bases between. From germline, CDR1 is SGHDT and CDR2 YYEEEE. CDR3: CASSSTGTGANVLTF. The CDR3, as DNA: TGTGCCAGCAGCTCAACAGGGACTGGGGCCAACGTCCTGACTTTC.

V usage is TRBV7-2 and J usage is TRBJ2-7; 8 nucleotides line up with TRBD1. Trimming cost V 5 bases and J 4 bases; bases outside gene matches: 13. The germline V gene encodes CDR1 SGHTA and CDR2 FQGNSA. The CDR3 runs to 16 residues. This CDR3 is CASSKLGQGAAYEQYF. As DNA, the CDR3 is TGTGCCAGCAGCAAGCTCGGGCAGGGGGCGGCTTACGAGCAGTACTTC.

This clone has just a few counts. The V call is TRBV5-1, the J call TRBJ2-2, with a weak D call TRBD2 (6 bases). V lost 2 bases, J lost 3 bases, and 11 bases lay in between. The CDR3 runs to 15 residues. Germline V gene sequence: CDR1 SGHRS, CDR2 YFSETQ. The CDR3: CASSLAGQDTGELFF. For the CDR3, the DNA is TGCGCCAGCAGCTTAGCGGGTCAGGACACCGGGGAGCTGTTTTTT.

The chain has TRBV14 and TRBJ2-3; 9 bases fit TRBD2. Germline CDR1 reads SGHDN; CDR2 reads FVKESK. This CDR3 region has 18 residues. The junction had 15 bases not matched to a gene; V was cut back by 5 bases and J by 3 bases. Here the CDR3 reads CASSSRPLAGVGTDTQYF. The CDR3 region has the DNA TGTGCCAGCAGCTCCCGCCCTTTAGCGGGAGTAGGAACAGATACGCAGTATTTT.

The chain combines TRBV28 with TRBJ1-1, with TRBD1 as a possible D gene (6 bases). There are 14 residues in the CDR3. V was clipped by 6 bases and J by 0 bases, with 11 bases between them. In germline, CDR1 is MDHEN, CDR2 SYDVKM. The CDR3 DNA sequence: TGTGCCAGCAGAACAGGGACGATGAACACTGAAGCTTTCTTT. This gives the protein CASRTGTMNTEAFF.

The V gene is TRBV7-8, the J gene TRBJ1-2; D gene uncertain. Germline-derived CDR1 and CDR2 are SGHVS and FQNEAQ. The CDR3 covers 17 residues. Trimming took off 0 bases at V and 0 bases at J, with 14 bases between the two ends. CDR3: CASSLAGQVQANYGYTF. The CDR3 DNA reads as TGTGCCAGCAGCTTAGCCGGGCAGGTGCAAGCTAACTATGGCTACACCTTC.

The V gene is TRBV30, the J gene TRBJ1-5, with 8 bases aligning to TRBD1. CDR1 is GTSNPN and CDR2 is SVGIG in the germline V gene (reference sequence). The CDR3 consists of 13 residues. Unmatched junction bases numbered 3, after V lost 1 base and J lost 7 bases. The CDR3 loop is CAWSASGGQPQHF. The CDR3 DNA reads TGTGCCTGGAGTGCGTCAGGGGGCCAGCCCCAGCATTTT.

This clone was observed a few times. V is TRBV6-5 and J is TRBJ1-2; no clear D gene. V was trimmed by 8 bases and J by 2 bases, leaving 9 bases between them. The germline gives CDR1 MNHEY, CDR2 SVGAGI. This CDR3 contains 12 residues. CDR3 sequence reads: CASGRENYGYTF. The CDR3, as DNA: TGTGCCAGCGGGCGGGAGAACTATGGCTACACCTTC.

The V gene is TRBV12-3 or TRBV12-4, the J gene TRBJ2-3; D uncertain. This CDR3 has 12 amino acids. Trimming removed 5 bases from V and 4 bases from J, with 7 bases in between. CDR3 sequence reads: CASSLYSDTQYF. DNA of the CDR3: TGTGCCAGCAGTCTTTATTCAGATACGCAGTATTTT.

V is TRBV5-4 and J is TRBJ2-3; D unresolved. This CDR3 comprises 13 residues. With 4 bases removed from V and 2 bases from J, the gap between germline ends came to 8 bases. The germline CDR1 and CDR2 sequences are SGHNT and YYREEE (reference sequence). CDR3 in DNA: TGTGCCAGCAGCCATGGTTTCACAGATACGCAGTATTTT. Amino acid sequence: CASSHGFTDTQYF.

This chain uses TRBV12-5 with TRBJ1-2; D gene unclear. V was pared by 4 bases and J by 7 bases, with 13 bases between. The CDR3 runs to 13 residues. CDR1 is LGHNT, CDR2 FRNRAP, per germline. The CDR3 reads CASGSEKIGGYTF. The CDR3 nucleotides are TGTGCTAGTGGTTCCGAAAAGATTGGTGGCTACACCTTC.

The rearrangement joins TRBV18 to TRBJ2-7; D is uncertain. Germline V gene data show CDR1 as KGHSH and CDR2 as LQKENI. The CDR3 is 12 amino acids. Trimming removed 5 bases at V and 0 bases at J, with 5 bases between. CDR3 in amino acids: CASSSNSYEQYF. The CDR3, as DNA: TGTGCCAGCTCATCCAACTCCTACGAGCAGTACTTC.